Following are 2 T cell receptor beta chains from one sample sequenced in a study of cytomegalovirus exposure and HLA in healthy donors. Researchers ran the PCR with 60 Vbeta and 13 Jbeta primers. TCRdb keeps only in-frame clones here, not all; method: immunoSEQ multiplex PCR. This table holds about 150,000 clones, around three quarters found once. The sequencing sample was made of PBMCs. These receptor sequences come from a man in his forties or fifties in good health and CMV-seronegative.

The J gene is TRBJ1-4, the V gene TRBV19, with 10 bases aligning to TRBD1. The ends lost 4 bases at V and 1 base at J; junction bases unmatched: 6. There are 17 residues in the CDR3. Germline values: CDR1 LNHDA, CDR2 SQIVND (reference sequence). This CDR3 reads CASSSRDRGITNEKLFF. The CDR3 DNA is TGTGCCAGTAGTAGCCGGGACAGGGGTATAACTAATGAAAAACTGTTTTTT.

The chain carries TRBV18 and TRBJ2-1; the match to TRBD2 covers 9 bases. The CDR3 consists of 15 residues. V was clipped by 4 bases and J by 6 bases; unmatched bases: 7. Germline values: CDR1 KGHSH, CDR2 LQKENI. This CDR3 reads CASSRASGDTNEQFF. The DNA of the CDR3 is TGTGCCAGCTCACGCGCTAGCGGGGACACCAATGAGCAGTTCTTC.